This TCR beta chain was found in a study of radiotherapy plus CTLA-4 blockade in lung cancer. Study as a whole: Disease control was achieved by roughly 32% of patients, and objective responses by 18%.

Enrolled patients, whose metastatic non-small-cell lung cancer was chemo-refractory, received focal radiation plus CTLA-4 blockade with ipilimumab. The CDR3 loop spans 15 amino acids. Trimming left V 6 bases short and J 1 base short, with 12 bases between. Germline V CDR1 and CDR2: SGHTA, FQGNSA. TCRdb keeps only in-frame clones here, not all; method: immunoSEQ multiplex PCR. The sample has approximately 100,000 clones, around 83% seen once. The J gene is TRBJ2-2, the V gene TRBV7-2; perhaps TRBD2 as D (6 bases). The TCR originated in a human donor with non-small cell lung cancer who had a partial response to radiotherapy plus ipilimumab. The material was peripheral blood, obtained from a patient treated with radiotherapy plus ipilimumab. CDR3 DNA: TGTGCCAGCAGGTCGGGTAGCGGGAACACCGGGGAGCTGTTTTTT. Its translation: CASRSGSGNTGELFF. The whole variable domain, remainder taken from reference TRBV7-2 and TRBJ2-2, is GAGVSQSPSNKVTEKGKDVELRCDPISGHTALYWYRQSLGQGLEFLIYFQGNSAPDKSGLPSDRFSAERTGGSVSTLTIQRTQQEDSAVYLCASRSGSGNTGELFFGEGSRLTVL.